The 21 T cell receptor beta chains presented below share a single source sample, sequenced in a study of identical twins. TCRdb recomputed calls from the 5' RACE reads with MiXCR, one row per CDR3 protein. The table lists roughly 1.6 million distinct CDR3 sequences, roughly 35% of them singletons. Material for sequencing was cord blood. The receptors come from a newborn girl in good health.

This clonotype was observed a few times. The rearrangement links TRBV12-3 or TRBV12-4 to TRBJ2-4, with unresolved D. The V end was cut by 0 bases, the J end by 6 bases, with 15 bases between. This CDR3 contains 16 residues. In nucleotides, the CDR3 is TGTGCCAGCAGTTTAGCTTGGGCCGGGTATTCAAACATTCAGTACTTC. Translated, it gives CASSLAWAGYSNIQYF.

The chain carries TRBV5-1 and TRBJ1-4; D might be TRBD1 (5 bases). The V end lost 5 bases, the J end lost 4 bases, and 15 bases lay between the germline ends. The CDR3 is made up of 15 amino acids. Germline CDR1 is SGHRS and CDR2 is YFSETQ. This CDR3 reads CASSPSGGGNEKLFF. The CDR3 coding sequence is TGCGCCAGCAGTCCATCTGGGGGAGGTAATGAAAAACTGTTTTTT. The variable domain in full, completed from reference TRBV5-1 and TRBJ1-4, reads KAGVTQTPRYLIKTRGQQVTLSCSPISGHRSVSWYQQTPGQGLQFLFEYFSETQRNKGNFPGRFSGRQFSNSRSEMNVSTLELGDSALYLCASSPSGGGNEKLFFGSGTQLSVL.

The chain is built from TRBV2 and TRBJ2-1, with unresolved D. The ends were cut back, 10 bases at V and 8 bases at J, with 9 bases in the middle. Germline V lookup: CDR1 SNHLY, CDR2 FYNNEI. This CDR3 spans 10 amino acids. Here the CDR3 DNA reads TGTGCCACGTCTATCGATGAGCAGTTCTTC. This encodes CATSIDEQFF.

This clonotype has only one observation. This rearrangement joins TRBV15 to TRBJ2-7; 9 nucleotides align to TRBD2. The CDR3 is 17 amino acids. CDR1 is LNHNV and CDR2 is YYDKDF in the germline V gene (reference sequence). The ends lost 2 bases at V and 5 bases at J; junction bases unmatched: 13. The CDR3 DNA reads as TGTGCCACCAGCAGACCTAGCGGGACGGCCGGAGGGGACGAGCAGTACTTC. Protein product: CATSRPSGTAGGDEQYF.

CDR3 nucleotide sequence: TGTGCCAGCAGTGAGCGGGAGGGTGGAGATACGCAGTATTTT. It yields the protein CASSEREGGDTQYF. The chain uses TRBV2 and TRBJ2-3; 9 bases align to TRBD2. Germline values: CDR1 SNHLY, CDR2 FYNNEI. CDR3 size: 14 residues. V lost 3 bases and J lost 5; bases outside the gene matches: 3.

J is TRBJ2-3 and V is TRBV6-2 or TRBV6-3, with D possibly being TRBD1 (5 bases). This CDR3 comprises 15 residues. V lost 0 bases, J lost 4 bases, and 11 bases lay in between. Germline-derived CDR1 and CDR2 are MNHEY and SVGEGT. In DNA form, the CDR3 reads TGTGCCAGCAGTTACTCGAAATGGGGCCCAGATACGCAGTATTTT. It encodes CASSYSKWGPDTQYF.

The table lists this clonotype with a few counts. V is TRBV12-5 and J is TRBJ2-1, with 9 bases lining up with TRBD2. The CDR3 runs 16 residues. With V trimmed by 7 bases and J by 4 bases, 11 bases remained unmatched. Germline V gene lookup returns CDR1 LGHNT and CDR2 FRNRAP. CDR3 coding DNA: TGTGCTAGTGATAGTGCCCTAGCGGGAAATTACAATGAGCAGTTCTTC. Translating gives CASDSALAGNYNEQFF.

Regarding this clonotype: At one end the junction does not follow the germline gene, possibly because of a read error. The chain has TRBV19 and TRBJ2-1; weak D call: TRBD1 (6 bases). Germline V CDR1 and CDR2: LNHDA, SQIVND (reference sequence). This CDR3 region has 14 residues. The CDR3, as DNA: TGTGCCAGTAGTATAGGGCAGGGGTACAATGGGCAGTTCTTC. Translation: CASSIGQGYNGQFF.

On this clonotype: The missing conserved phenylalanine or tryptophan at the end of this CDR3 makes a read error likely. This chain connects TRBV3-1 to TRBJ2-3; D is ambiguous. This CDR3 region has 11 residues. Germline CDR1 LGHDT, CDR2 YNNKEL (reference sequence). V gave up 0 bases and J gave up 6 bases, with 1 base separating them. The CDR3 bases are TGTGCCAGCAGCCAAGAGGATACGCAGTATCTT. Translating it yields CASSQEDTQYL.

J is TRBJ1-2 and V is TRBV20-1; D is perhaps TRBD1 (5 bases). V lost 6 bases, J lost 5 bases, and 16 bases lay in between. The CDR3 covers 13 residues. In germline, CDR1 is DFQATT, CDR2 SNEGSKA (reference sequence). The CDR3: CSATVGSTYGYTF. CDR3 bases: TGCAGTGCGACAGTCGGGTCGACGTATGGCTACACCTTC.

This chain joins TRBV30 and TRBJ1-2; TRBD1 agrees at 10 bases. V shed 5 bases, J shed 0 bases, and the junction held 0 bases outside the gene matches. There are 13 residues in the CDR3. In germline, CDR1 is GTSNPN, CDR2 SVGIG (reference sequence). The CDR3: CAWGTGANYGYTF. CDR3 nucleotides: TGTGCCTGGGGGACAGGGGCTAACTATGGCTACACCTTC.

In its sample, this clonotype was seen a few times. The chain recombines TRBV6-5 with TRBJ2-7, with a possible D match to TRBD2 (5 bases). The CDR3 loop spans 15 amino acids. The germline V and J ends were trimmed by 6 bases and 0 bases, with 15 bases remaining between them. Germline CDR1 and CDR2: MNHEY and SVGAGI. CDR3 sequence: CASRPGFFASYEQYF. The DNA for the CDR3 is TGTGCCAGCAGACCGGGGTTTTTTGCCTCCTACGAGCAGTACTTC.

This clonotype turned up a few times. The chain joins TRBV28 to TRBJ1-1; D unclear. CDR3 length: 15 residues. Germline CDR1 is MDHEN and CDR2 is SYDVKM. The V end was cut by 3 bases, the J end by 0 bases, with 11 bases between. The CDR3 is CASSFVSPMNTEAFF. The CDR3 region has the DNA TGTGCCAGCAGTTTCGTTAGCCCCATGAACACTGAAGCTTTCTTT.

The CDR3 is CASSLGTWKNIQYF. In nucleotides, the CDR3 is TGTGCCAGCAGCTTGGGGACATGGAAAAACATTCAGTACTTC. The chain uses TRBV5-6 and TRBJ2-4; a possible D gene is TRBD1 (5 bases). Trimming pared 0 bases from V and 4 bases from J, leaving 8 bases between. The CDR3 covers 14 residues. Germline lookup yields CDR1 SGHDT and CDR2 YYEEEE.

The CDR3 loop is CASSSGLAGSHNEQFF. CDR3 in DNA: TGCGCCAGCAGCTCGGGACTAGCGGGGAGTCACAATGAGCAGTTCTTC. V is TRBV5-1 and J is TRBJ2-1; TRBD2 aligns across 13 bases. The CDR3 sequence is 16 residues long. The V and J ends lost 3 bases and 5 bases, in that order; junction bases with no gene match: 5. Germline V gene lookup returns CDR1 SGHRS and CDR2 YFSETQ.

This clonotype appeared a few times. J is TRBJ2-1 and V is TRBV11-2, with D perhaps being TRBD1 or TRBD2 (6 bases each). Trimming left V 0 bases short and J 3 bases short, with 18 bases between. CDR3 length: 18 residues. Germline V gene lookup returns CDR1 SGHAT and CDR2 FQNNGV. CDR3 loop: CASSLDPSGGKHYNEQFF. The CDR3 bases are TGTGCCAGCAGCTTAGACCCCTCCGGGGGCAAGCACTACAATGAGCAGTTCTTC.

A note on this clonotype: A single base separates this from a much larger clone, so it may be a read error. The chain is built from TRBV15 and TRBJ2-3, with D perhaps TRBD2 (5 bases). There are 13 residues in the CDR3. Germline CDR1 and CDR2: LNHNV and YYDKDF (reference sequence). CDR3: CATSRDPEDTRYF. CDR3 DNA: TGTGCCACCAGCAGAGATCCGGAGGATACGCGGTATTTT.

The rearrangement joins TRBV25-1 to TRBJ2-3; TRBD2 is a possible D gene (7 bases). This CDR3 region has 15 residues. V lost 5 bases, J lost 4 bases, and 16 bases lay in between. Germline-derived CDR1 and CDR2 are MGHDK and SYGVNS. The CDR3 DNA reads as TGTGCCAGCAGTCCCCGGACGGGGGGCGCAGATACGCAGTATTTT. This encodes CASSPRTGGADTQYF. The entire variable domain, with the rest obtained from reference TRBV25-1 and TRBJ2-3, is as follows: EADIYQTPRYLVIGTGKKITLECSQTMGHDKMYWYQQDPGMELHLIHYSYGVNSTEKGDLSSESTVSRIRTEHFPLTLESARPSHTSQYLCASSPRTGGADTQYFGPGTRLTVL.

This clonotype was seen more than once but under ten times. V usage is TRBV14 and J usage is TRBJ2-5; TRBD1 matches at 7 bases. V lost 4 bases and J lost 0; bases outside the gene matches: 5. The CDR3 runs 15 residues. Germline CDR1 is SGHDN and CDR2 is FVKESK. The CDR3 sequence: CASSRMGQYQETQYF. The CDR3 DNA reads as TGTGCCAGCAGCCGGATGGGACAGTACCAAGAGACCCAGTACTTC.

This clonotype was seen just once. This chain links TRBV2 with TRBJ1-3; D unclear. Germline CDR1 SNHLY, CDR2 FYNNEI. Trimming took 4 bases from V and 5 from J, leaving 6 bases between them. This CDR3 has 12 residues. CDR3 sequence: CASSGTRNTIYF. In DNA form, the CDR3 reads TGTGCCAGCAGTGGAACCAGAAACACCATATATTTT. Looking up the rest from reference TRBV2 and TRBJ1-3 gives the full variable domain: EPEVTQTPSHQVTQMGQEVILRCVPISNHLYFYWYRQILGQKVEFLVSFYNNEISEKSEIFDDQFSVERPDGSNFTLKIRSTKLEDSAMYFCASSGTRNTIYFGEGSWLTVV.

This chain connects TRBV20-1 to TRBJ1-5; 7 nucleotides line up with TRBD1. The CDR3 runs to 16 residues. Germline values: CDR1 DFQATT, CDR2 SNEGSKA (reference sequence). V was clipped by 0 bases and J by 2 bases; unmatched bases: 7. In DNA form, the CDR3 reads TGCAGTGCTAGAGATTCGGGCAGGGGGGGCAATCAGCCCCAGCATTTT. Its translation is CSARDSGRGGNQPQHF.